Below, 3 T cell receptor beta chains from the same sample are listed, as sequenced in a study of blood T cell repertoires in COVID-19. TCRdb's table, derived via immunoSEQ multiplex PCR, lists solely in-frame clones and lacks some. The sample holds tens of thousands of clones; approximately 92% are singletons and the top ten take roughly 8.8%. Sequenced input: peripheral blood. Receptors originate from a man aged 50-59 years with active COVID-19.

This chain joins TRBV4-1 and TRBJ2-4; no definite D call. Per germline, CDR1 MGHRA and CDR2 YSYEKL. There are 15 residues in the CDR3. Trimming removed 2 bases from V and 0 bases from J, with 8 bases in between. Written as DNA, the CDR3 is TGCGCCAGCAGCCAAATGGGCCTAGCCAAAAACATTCAGTACTTC. Translating it yields CASSQMGLAKNIQYF.

This clone was detected only once. The V gene is TRBV7-8, the J gene TRBJ2-1, with 9 bases that match TRBD1. The CDR3 loop spans 17 amino acids. J gave up 1 base and V 1 base, and 5 bases lay outside the gene matches. Germline V gene lookup returns CDR1 SGHVS and CDR2 FQNEAQ. The CDR3 loop is CASSLGTGAQSYNEQFF. The CDR3 coding sequence is TGTGCCAGCAGCTTAGGGACAGGGGCCCAATCCTACAATGAGCAGTTCTTC.

This chain uses TRBV7-9 with TRBJ1-1; the D gene is possibly TRBD1 (5 bases). The CDR3 spans 14 residues. V dropped 4 bases and J dropped 3 bases, with 12 bases sitting between them. Germline V gene sequence: CDR1 SEHNR, CDR2 FQNEAQ (reference sequence). The CDR3 bases are TGTGCCAGCAGCTCACAGGCTGGGGACACTGAAGCTTTCTTT. Encoded protein: CASSSQAGDTEAFF.